One and the same sample provided the 10 T cell receptor beta chains below, sequenced in a study of T cell responses to AZD1222 COVID-19 vaccine. The table came from immunoSEQ multiplex PCR; TCRdb's copy has only in-frame clones and leaves some out. The sample carries about 94,000 clones, approximately 81% recorded once. The material was peripheral blood, obtained 28 days after the second AZD1222 dose. The source of these receptors is an adult who received the AZD1222 COVID-19 vaccine.

The chain employs TRBV5-1 and TRBJ1-1; D is undetermined. V dropped 5 bases and J dropped 2 bases, with 10 bases sitting between them. This CDR3 spans 13 amino acids. The V gene's germline CDR1 is SGHRS and CDR2 YFSETQ. CDR3 protein: CASREQINTEAFF. The CDR3 DNA sequence: TGCGCCAGCAGAGAACAGATAAACACTGAAGCTTTCTTT.

The chain recombines TRBV19 with TRBJ1-2; D is uncertain. V was pared by 4 bases and J by 4 bases, with 7 bases between. CDR1 and CDR2 (germline): LNHDA, SQIVND (reference sequence). The CDR3 is made up of 12 amino acids. The CDR3 nucleotides are TGTGCCAGTAGTAGAGTAGCCTATGGCTACACCTTC. It encodes CASSRVAYGYTF.

This clone was counted a few times. This chain joins TRBV9 and TRBJ2-1; TRBD1 agrees at 9 bases. The V and J ends lost 3 bases and 4 bases, in that order; junction bases with no gene match: 8. Germline assignment: CDR1 SGDLS and CDR2 YYNGEE. This CDR3 is built from 16 residues. This CDR3 reads CASSATGTGQYNEQFF. The CDR3 coding sequence is TGTGCCAGCAGCGCAACCGGGACAGGGCAATACAATGAGCAGTTCTTC. The full variable domain, completed using reference TRBV9 and TRBJ2-1, is DSGVTQTPKHLITATGQRVTLRCSPRSGDLSVYWYQQSLDQGLQFLIQYYNGEERAKGNILERFSAQQFPDLHSELNLSSLELGDSALYFCASSATGTGQYNEQFFGPGTRLTVL.

This clone has only one observation. This chain uses TRBV18 with TRBJ1-4, with TRBD1 matching 10 bases. With V trimmed by 6 bases and J by 10 bases, 8 bases remained unmatched. The CDR3 totals 14 residues. Germline V gene lookup returns CDR1 KGHSH and CDR2 LQKENI. The CDR3 region has the DNA TGTGCCAGCTCTTTGGGACAGGGGATCGGAAAACTGTTTTTT. Encoded protein: CASSLGQGIGKLFF.

The V gene is TRBV9, the J gene TRBJ1-5; no definite D call. This CDR3 contains 16 residues. Germline V gene sequence: CDR1 SGDLS, CDR2 YYNGEE. The V gene lost 4 bases and the J gene lost 0 bases, with 14 bases spanning the gap. The CDR3 protein is CASSPGTPNSNQPQHF. For the CDR3, the DNA is TGTGCCAGCAGCCCGGGAACACCGAATAGCAATCAGCCCCAGCATTTT.

The V and J genes are TRBV6-6 and TRBJ1-1; D gene uncertain. V was clipped by 3 bases and J by 1 base, with 9 bases between them. Germline V gives CDR1 MNHNY, CDR2 SVGAGI (reference sequence). The length of the CDR3 is 14 residues. CDR3 amino acids: CASSYNGGNTEAFF. DNA for the CDR3: TGTGCCAGCAGTTATAACGGAGGGAACACTGAAGCTTTCTTT.

The gene calls are TRBV7-3 and TRBJ2-5; 13 bases agree with TRBD2. V gave up 5 bases and J gave up 5 bases; unmatched junction bases: 14. The CDR3 has 18 amino acids. CDR1 SGHTA and CDR2 FQGTGA come from the germline V gene. In DNA, the CDR3 is TGTGCCAGCAGCCCCCCCCCGGGGACTAGCGGGATGGTTGAGACCCAGTACTTC. Protein sequence: CASSPPPGTSGMVETQYF.

The J gene is TRBJ1-2, the V gene TRBV4-3; D gene uncertain. This CDR3 region has 14 residues. V lost 0 bases and J lost 0, with 5 bases in between. Germline values: CDR1 LGHNA, CDR2 YSLEER. CDR3 residues: CASSQESTNYGYTF. The CDR3 region has the DNA TGCGCCAGCAGCCAAGAGAGCACTAACTATGGCTACACCTTC.

CDR3: CASSLGRNEKLFF. In DNA, the CDR3 is TGCGCCAGCAGCTTGGGAAGGAATGAAAAACTGTTTTTT. The chain links TRBV5-1 to TRBJ1-4; D gene unclear. The CDR3 covers 13 residues. Trimming removed 0 bases at V and 5 bases at J, with 5 bases between. Germline loops: CDR1 SGHRS, CDR2 YFSETQ.

The chain joins TRBV18 to TRBJ2-3, with 8 bases aligning to TRBD2. This CDR3 region has 15 residues. Germline V gene lookup returns CDR1 KGHSH and CDR2 LQKENI. The V segment lost 5 bases and the J segment 1 base; nucleotides outside the gene matches: 5. The CDR3 coding sequence is TGTGCCAGCTCATCGTCGGGAGGGGGCACAGATACGCAGTATTTT. Its protein product is CASSSSGGGTDTQYF.